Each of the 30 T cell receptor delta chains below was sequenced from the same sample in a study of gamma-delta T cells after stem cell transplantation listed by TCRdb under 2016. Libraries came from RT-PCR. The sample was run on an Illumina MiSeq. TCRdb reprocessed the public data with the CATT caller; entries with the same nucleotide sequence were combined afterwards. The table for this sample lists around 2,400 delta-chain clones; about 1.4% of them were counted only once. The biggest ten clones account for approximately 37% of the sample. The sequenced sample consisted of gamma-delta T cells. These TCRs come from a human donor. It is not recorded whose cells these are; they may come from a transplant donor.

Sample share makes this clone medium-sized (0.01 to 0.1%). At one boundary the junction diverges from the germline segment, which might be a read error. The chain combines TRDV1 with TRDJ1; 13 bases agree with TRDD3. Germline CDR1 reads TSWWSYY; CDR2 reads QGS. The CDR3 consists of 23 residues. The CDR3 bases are TGTGCTCTTGGGGAAATACCCTACTCTTACTGGGGGATACGCGGAGTGAGTACCGATAAGCTCATCTTT. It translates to CALGEIPYSYWGIRGVSTDKLIF.

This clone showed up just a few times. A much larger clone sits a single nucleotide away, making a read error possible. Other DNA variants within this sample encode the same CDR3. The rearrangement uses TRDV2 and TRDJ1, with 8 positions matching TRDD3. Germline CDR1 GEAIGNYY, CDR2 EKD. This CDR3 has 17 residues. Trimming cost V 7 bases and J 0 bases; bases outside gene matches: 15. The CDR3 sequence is CACDSLGDVSYTDKLIF. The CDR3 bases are TGTGCCTGCGACTCGCTGGGGGACGTTTCGTACACCGATAAACTCATCTTT.

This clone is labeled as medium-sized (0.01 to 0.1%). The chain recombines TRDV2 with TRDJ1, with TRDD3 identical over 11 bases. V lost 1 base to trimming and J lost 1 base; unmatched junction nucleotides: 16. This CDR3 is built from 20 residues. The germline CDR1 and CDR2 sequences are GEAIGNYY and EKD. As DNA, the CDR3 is TGTGCCTGTGACACACTCGACCGTGGGGGATACGCGGTGTCCACCGATAAACTCATCTTT. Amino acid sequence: CACDTLDRGGYAVSTDKLIF.

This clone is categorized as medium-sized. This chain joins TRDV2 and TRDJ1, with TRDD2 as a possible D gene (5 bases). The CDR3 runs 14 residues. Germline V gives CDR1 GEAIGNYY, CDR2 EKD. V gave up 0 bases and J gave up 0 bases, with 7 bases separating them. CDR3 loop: CACDTVPYTDKLIF. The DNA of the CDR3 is TGTGCCTGTGACACCGTTCCTTACACCGATAAACTCATCTTT.

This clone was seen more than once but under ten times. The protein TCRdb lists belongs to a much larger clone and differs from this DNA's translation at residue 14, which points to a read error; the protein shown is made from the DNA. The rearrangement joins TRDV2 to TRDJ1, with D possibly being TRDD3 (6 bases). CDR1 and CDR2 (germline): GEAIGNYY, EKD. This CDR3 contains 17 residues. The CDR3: CACEAVGAGGYTDELIF. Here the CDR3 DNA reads TGTGCCTGTGAGGCGGTGGGGGCCGGAGGGTACACCGATGAACTCATCTTT.

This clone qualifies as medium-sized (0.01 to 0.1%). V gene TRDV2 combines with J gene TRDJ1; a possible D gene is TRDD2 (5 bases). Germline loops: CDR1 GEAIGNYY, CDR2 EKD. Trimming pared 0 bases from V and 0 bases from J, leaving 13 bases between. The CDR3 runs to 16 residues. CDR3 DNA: TGTGCCTGTGACACCCTTCCGGAGAAGTACACCGATAAACTCATCTTT. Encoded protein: CACDTLPEKYTDKLIF.

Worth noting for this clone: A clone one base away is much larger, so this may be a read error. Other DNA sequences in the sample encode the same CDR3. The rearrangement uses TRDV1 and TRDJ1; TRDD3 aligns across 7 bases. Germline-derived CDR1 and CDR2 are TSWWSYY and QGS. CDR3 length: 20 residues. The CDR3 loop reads CALGELSARPWGPYTDKLIF. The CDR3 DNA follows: TGTGCTCTTGGGGAACTCTCTGCTCGTCCCTGGGGGCCCTACACCGACAAACTCATCTTT.

The CDR3 region is CACDSLTGRADYTDKLIF. The CDR3 DNA sequence: TGTGCCTGTGACTCTCTTACTGGGAGAGCCGACTACACCGATAAACTCATCTTT. The chain links TRDV2 to TRDJ1, with D possibly matching TRDD3 (6 bases). The length of the CDR3 is 18 residues. V shed 3 bases and J shed 0 bases, with 22 bases lying between them. Germline V gene lookup returns CDR1 GEAIGNYY and CDR2 EKD.

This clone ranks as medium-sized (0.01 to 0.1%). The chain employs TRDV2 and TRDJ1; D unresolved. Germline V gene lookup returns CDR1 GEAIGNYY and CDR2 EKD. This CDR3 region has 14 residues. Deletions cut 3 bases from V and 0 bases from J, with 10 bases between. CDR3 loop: CACDALKYTDKLIF. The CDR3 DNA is TGTGCCTGTGACGCACTCAAGTACACCGATAAACTCATCTTT.

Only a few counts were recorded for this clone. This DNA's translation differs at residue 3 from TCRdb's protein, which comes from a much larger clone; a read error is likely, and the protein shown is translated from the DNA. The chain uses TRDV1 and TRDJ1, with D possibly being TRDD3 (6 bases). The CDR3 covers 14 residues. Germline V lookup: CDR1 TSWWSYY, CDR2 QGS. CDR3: CAPGELDGVHKLIF. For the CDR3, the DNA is TGTGCTCCTGGGGAACTAGATGGGGTGCATAAACTCATCTTT.

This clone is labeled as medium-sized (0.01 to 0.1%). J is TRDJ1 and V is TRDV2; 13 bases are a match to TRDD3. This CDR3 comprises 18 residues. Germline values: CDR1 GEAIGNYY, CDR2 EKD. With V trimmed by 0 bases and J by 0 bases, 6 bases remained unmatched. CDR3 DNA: TGTGCCTGTGACACCGTACTGGGGGATACGTTGTACACCGATAAACTCATCTTT. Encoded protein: CACDTVLGDTLYTDKLIF.

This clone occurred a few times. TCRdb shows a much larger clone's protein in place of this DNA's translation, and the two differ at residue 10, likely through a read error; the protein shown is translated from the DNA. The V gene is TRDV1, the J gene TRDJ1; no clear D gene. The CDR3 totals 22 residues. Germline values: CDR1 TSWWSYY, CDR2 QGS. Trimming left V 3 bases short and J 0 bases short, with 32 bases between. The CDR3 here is CALGDLRLVLFDTPDYTDKLIF. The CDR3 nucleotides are TGTGCTCTTGGGGACTTACGGCTGGTTTTGTTTGACACTCCCGACTACACCGATAAACTCATCTTT.

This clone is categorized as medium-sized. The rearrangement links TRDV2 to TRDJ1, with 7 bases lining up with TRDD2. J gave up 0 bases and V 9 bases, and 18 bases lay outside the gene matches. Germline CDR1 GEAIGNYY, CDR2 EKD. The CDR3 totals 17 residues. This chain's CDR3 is CARAHSYGRTYTDKLIF. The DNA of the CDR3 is TGTGCCCGGGCCCATTCCTACGGGAGAACTTACACCGATAAACTCATCTTT.

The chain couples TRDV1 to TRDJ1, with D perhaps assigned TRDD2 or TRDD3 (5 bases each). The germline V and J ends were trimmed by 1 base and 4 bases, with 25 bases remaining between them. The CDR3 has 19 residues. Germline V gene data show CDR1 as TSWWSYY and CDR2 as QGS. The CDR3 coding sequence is TGTGCTCTTGGGGAACCCTTCTTTACTACCCCTTATGGGGTCGATAAACTCATCTTT. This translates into CALGEPFFTTPYGVDKLIF.

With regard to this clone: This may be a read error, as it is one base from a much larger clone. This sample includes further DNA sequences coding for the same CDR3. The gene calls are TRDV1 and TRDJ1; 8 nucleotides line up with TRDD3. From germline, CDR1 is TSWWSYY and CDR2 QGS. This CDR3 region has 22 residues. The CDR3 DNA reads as TGTGCTCTTGGGGAAGACACTTCCTCCCCGTACTGGGGGCTTAACCCCACCGATAAGCTCATCTTT. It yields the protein CALGEDTSSPYWGLNPTDKLIF.

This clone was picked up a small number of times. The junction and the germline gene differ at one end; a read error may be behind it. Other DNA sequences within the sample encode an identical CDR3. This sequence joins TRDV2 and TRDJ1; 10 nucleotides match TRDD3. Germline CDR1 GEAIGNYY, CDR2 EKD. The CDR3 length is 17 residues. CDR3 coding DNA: TGTGCTTGTGACACCATAGGGCCACTGGGGGATACCGATAAACTCATCTTT. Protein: CACDTIGPLGDTDKLIF.

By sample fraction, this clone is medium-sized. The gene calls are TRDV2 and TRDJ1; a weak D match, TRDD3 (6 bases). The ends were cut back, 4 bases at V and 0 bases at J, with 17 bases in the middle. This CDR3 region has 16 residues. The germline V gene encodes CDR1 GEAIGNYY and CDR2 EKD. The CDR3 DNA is TGTGCCTGTGAGCCCCTCCGACGGGGATACACCGATAAACTCATCTTT. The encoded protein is CACEPLRRGYTDKLIF.

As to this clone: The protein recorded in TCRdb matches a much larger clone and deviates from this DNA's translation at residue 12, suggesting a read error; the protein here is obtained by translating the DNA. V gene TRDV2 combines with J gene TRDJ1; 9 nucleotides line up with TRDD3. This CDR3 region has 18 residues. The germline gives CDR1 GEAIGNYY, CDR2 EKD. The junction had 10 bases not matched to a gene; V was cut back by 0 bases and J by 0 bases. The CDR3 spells CACDTLLGENKHTDKLIF. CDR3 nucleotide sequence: TGTGCCTGTGACACCTTACTGGGGGAGAATAAGCACACCGATAAACTCATCTTT.

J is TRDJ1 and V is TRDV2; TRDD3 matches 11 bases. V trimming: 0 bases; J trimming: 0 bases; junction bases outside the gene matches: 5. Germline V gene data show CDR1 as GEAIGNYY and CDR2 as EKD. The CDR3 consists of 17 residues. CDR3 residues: CACDTLGDTRDTDKLIF. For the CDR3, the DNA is TGTGCCTGTGACACCCTGGGGGATACAAGGGACACCGATAAACTCATCTTT.

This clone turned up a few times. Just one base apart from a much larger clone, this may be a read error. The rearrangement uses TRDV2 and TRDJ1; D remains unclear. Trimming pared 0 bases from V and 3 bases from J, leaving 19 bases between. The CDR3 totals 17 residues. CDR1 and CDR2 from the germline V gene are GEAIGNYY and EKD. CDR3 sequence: CACDTVGKVGSADKLIF. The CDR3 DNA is TGTGCCTGTGACACCGTTGGGAAGGTAGGTTCTGCCGATAAACTCATCTTT.

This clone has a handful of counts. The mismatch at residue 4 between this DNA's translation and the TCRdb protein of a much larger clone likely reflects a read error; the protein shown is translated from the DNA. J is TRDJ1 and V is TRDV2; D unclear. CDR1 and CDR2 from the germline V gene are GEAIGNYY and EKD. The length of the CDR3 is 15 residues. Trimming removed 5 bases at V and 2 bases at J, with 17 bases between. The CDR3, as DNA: TGTGCCTGTGTCACGGTCTCGGCGGATACCGATAAACTCATCTTT. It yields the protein CACVTVSADTDKLIF.

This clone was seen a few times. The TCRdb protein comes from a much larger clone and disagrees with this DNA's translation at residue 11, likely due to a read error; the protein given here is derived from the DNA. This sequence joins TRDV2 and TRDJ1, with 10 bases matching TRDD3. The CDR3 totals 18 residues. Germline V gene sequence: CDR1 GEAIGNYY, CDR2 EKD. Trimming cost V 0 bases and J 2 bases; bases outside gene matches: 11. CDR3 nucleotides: TGTGCCTGTGACACCGTTCAACTGGGGGATGCTGGGACCGATAAACTCATCTTT. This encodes CACDTVQLGDAGTDKLIF.

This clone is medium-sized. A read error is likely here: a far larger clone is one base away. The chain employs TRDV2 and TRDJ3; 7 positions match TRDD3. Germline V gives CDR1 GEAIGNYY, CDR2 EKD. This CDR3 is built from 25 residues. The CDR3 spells CACDTVSGWGTPLRLSSWDTRQVFF. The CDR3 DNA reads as TGTGCCTGTGACACCGTGAGTGGATGGGGGACCCCGCTTCGTTTATCGTCCTGGGACACCCGACAGGTGTTTTTC.

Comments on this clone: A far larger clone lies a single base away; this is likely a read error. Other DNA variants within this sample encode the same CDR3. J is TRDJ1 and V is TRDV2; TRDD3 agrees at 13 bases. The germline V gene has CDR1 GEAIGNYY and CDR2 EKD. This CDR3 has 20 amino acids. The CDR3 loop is CACDAVLGDTRGSGTDKLIF. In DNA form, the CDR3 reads TGCGCCTGTGACGCCGTACTGGGGGATACGCGGGGTTCGGGGACCGATAAACTCATCTTT.

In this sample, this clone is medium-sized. CDR3 amino acids: CACDDLGGYRADKLIF. The CDR3 nucleotides read TGTGCCTGTGACGATCTTGGGGGATACCGGGCCGATAAACTCATCTTT. The V and J genes are TRDV2 and TRDJ1; 10 bases are shared with TRDD3. The J segment lost 3 bases and the V segment lost 3 bases, leaving 9 bases of the junction unmatched. The CDR3 spans 16 residues. In germline, CDR1 is GEAIGNYY, CDR2 EKD.

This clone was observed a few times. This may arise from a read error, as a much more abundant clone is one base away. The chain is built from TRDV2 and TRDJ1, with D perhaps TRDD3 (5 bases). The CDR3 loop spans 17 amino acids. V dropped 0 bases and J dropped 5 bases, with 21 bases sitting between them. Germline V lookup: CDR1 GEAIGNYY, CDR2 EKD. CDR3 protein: CACDTVEAAVGLDKLIF. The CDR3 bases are TGTGCCTGTGACACCGTGGAGGCTGCGGTGGGGCTGGATAAACTCATCTTT.

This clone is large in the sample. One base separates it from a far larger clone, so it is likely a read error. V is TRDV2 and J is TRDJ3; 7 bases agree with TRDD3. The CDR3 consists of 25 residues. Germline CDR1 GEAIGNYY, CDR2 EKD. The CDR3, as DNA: TGTGCCTGTGACACCGTGAGTGGATGGGGGACCCCGCTTCGTTTATCGTCCTGGGACGCCCGACAGATGTTTTTC. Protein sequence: CACDTVSGWGTPLRLSSWDARQMFF.

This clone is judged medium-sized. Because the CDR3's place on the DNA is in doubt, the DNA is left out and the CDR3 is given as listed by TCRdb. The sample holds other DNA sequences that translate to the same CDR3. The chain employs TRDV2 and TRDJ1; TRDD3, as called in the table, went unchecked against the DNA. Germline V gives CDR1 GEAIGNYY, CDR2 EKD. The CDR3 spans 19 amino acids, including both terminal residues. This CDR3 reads CACDTVGTGITLDTDKPIF.

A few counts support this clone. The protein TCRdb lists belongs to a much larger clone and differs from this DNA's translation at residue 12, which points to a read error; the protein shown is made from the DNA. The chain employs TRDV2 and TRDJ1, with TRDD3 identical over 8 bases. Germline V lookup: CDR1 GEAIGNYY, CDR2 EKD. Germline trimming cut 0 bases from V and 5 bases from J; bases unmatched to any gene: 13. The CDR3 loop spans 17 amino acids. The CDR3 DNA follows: TGTGCCTGTGACACCGTAGGGCTGGGGGAAGCGGTAGATAAACTCATCTTT. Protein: CACDTVGLGEAVDKLIF.

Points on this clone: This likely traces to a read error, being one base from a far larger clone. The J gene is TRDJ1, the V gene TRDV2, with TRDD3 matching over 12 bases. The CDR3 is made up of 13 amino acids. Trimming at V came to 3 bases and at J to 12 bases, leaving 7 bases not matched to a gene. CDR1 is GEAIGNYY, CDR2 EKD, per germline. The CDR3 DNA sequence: TGTGCCTGTGACTCACTACTGGGGGATACCGTCATCTTT. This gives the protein CACDSLLGDTVIF.